These 12 T cell receptor beta chains were all obtained from the same sample, sequenced in a study of molecular identifiers for immune sequencing clone quantification. TCRdb fed the PCR reads into MiXCR, producing one record per CDR3 protein. The table records approximately 590,000 distinct CDR3 sequences, 25% of them present only once. Sequencing used naive CD8+ T cells from blood, with Jurkat cell RNA spiked in. Subset defined: FACS-sorted CD8+CD4-CCR7+CD45RA+ naive T cells. The origin of the receptors is a human donor in good health. Some libraries in this study had Jurkat cell RNA spiked in.

This clonotype was counted a few times. The chain employs TRBV27 and TRBJ2-7, with D possibly being TRBD2 (5 bases). Germline CDR1 MNHEY, CDR2 SMNVEV (reference sequence). Trimming took off 6 bases at V and 2 bases at J, with 17 bases between the two ends. The length of the CDR3 is 15 residues. For the CDR3, the DNA is TGTGCCAGCAGCCTCACAAGGACTGGAACCTACGAGCAGTACTTC. Translating gives CASSLTRTGTYEQYF.

This clonotype has a count of ten or more. The V call is TRBV24-1, the J call TRBJ1-1; D not certain. V lost 5 bases and J 0 bases, leaving 15 bases between the germline ends. The CDR3 length is 16 residues. The germline V gene encodes CDR1 KGHDR and CDR2 SFDVKD. CDR3 amino acids: CATSAPFLALNTEAFF. The CDR3 DNA is TGTGCCACCAGTGCTCCCTTCCTAGCGTTGAACACTGAAGCTTTCTTT.

This clonotype was picked up a small number of times. The genes are TRBV24-1 and TRBJ2-1; maybe TRBD2 (7 bases). The CDR3 covers 13 residues. Germline loops: CDR1 KGHDR, CDR2 SFDVKD. The V end lost 3 bases, the J end lost 9 bases, and 11 bases lay between the germline ends. As DNA, the CDR3 is TGTGCCACCAGTGATGCTAGGGGGGGTGAGCAGTTCTTC. It specifies CATSDARGGEQFF.

This clonotype was found many times. The CDR3 DNA follows: TGTGCCAGCAGCCAAGCGAAAGTTCGGCTAAACACTGAAGCTTTCTTT. Translation gives CASSQAKVRLNTEAFF. The V gene is TRBV3-1, the J gene TRBJ1-1, with D unclear. This CDR3 is built from 16 residues. Trimming pared 1 base from V and 2 bases from J, leaving 14 bases between. The germline gives CDR1 LGHDT, CDR2 YNNKEL (reference sequence).

This clonotype has just a few counts. The chain employs TRBV5-1 and TRBJ2-6; tentative D call: TRBD2 (5 bases). This CDR3 spans 17 amino acids. Germline V gene sequence: CDR1 SGHRS, CDR2 YFSETQ. V was trimmed by 0 bases and J by 1 base, leaving 11 bases between them. DNA of the CDR3: TGCGCCAGCAGCTTGGTCGGGGAAGGGTCTGGGGCCAACGTCCTGACTTTC. Amino acids: CASSLVGEGSGANVLTF.

V and J are TRBV27 and TRBJ2-2, with 11 bases that match TRBD2. There are 17 residues in the CDR3. V lost 0 bases, J lost 6 bases, and 6 bases stayed unmatched. Germline-derived CDR1 and CDR2 are MNHEY and SMNVEV (reference sequence). CDR3 nucleotides: TGTGCCAGCAGTTTATCGTTACTAGCGGGAGAGGCCGGGGAGCTGTTTTTT. This sequence encodes CASSLSLLAGEAGELFF.

The chain uses TRBV14 and TRBJ2-1, with D possibly matching TRBD2 (6 bases). The length of the CDR3 is 16 residues. The germline CDR1 and CDR2 sequences are SGHDN and FVKESK. Trimming cost V 2 bases and J 3 bases, with 14 bases left between them. CDR3 amino acids: CASSQTTSRYYNEQFF. The CDR3, as DNA: TGTGCCAGCAGCCAAACCACTAGCCGATACTACAATGAGCAGTTCTTC. Using reference TRBV14 and TRBJ2-1 for the parts outside the CDR3, the full variable domain is EAGVTQFPSHSVIEKGQTVTLRCDPISGHDNLYWYRRVMGKEIKFLLHFVKESKQDESGMPNNRFLAERTGGTYSTLKVQPAELEDSGVYFCASSQTTSRYYNEQFFGPGTRLTVL.

V usage is TRBV27 and J usage is TRBJ1-2; D is unclear. Germline CDR1 is MNHEY and CDR2 is SMNVEV (reference sequence). There are 13 residues in the CDR3. Trimming removed 3 bases at V and 4 bases at J, with 9 bases between. CDR3 sequence reads: CASSFGPCYGYTF. CDR3 nucleotide sequence: TGTGCCAGCAGTTTTGGACCTTGCTATGGCTACACCTTC.

Turning to this clonotype: At one end the junction does not follow the germline gene, possibly because of a read error. V and J are TRBV4-3 and TRBJ2-7; the D call may be TRBD1 or TRBD2 (5 bases each). Germline V gene lookup returns CDR1 LGHNA and CDR2 YSLEER. The CDR3 contains 15 residues. This chain's CDR3 is CAGSRTGTGYCERYF. The CDR3 bases are TGCGCCGGCAGCCGAACCGGGACGGGTTACTGCGAGCGGTACTTC.

V and J are TRBV30 and TRBJ2-7; TRBD1 matches at 11 bases. Unmatched junction bases numbered 7, after V lost 5 bases and J lost 4 bases. The germline V gene has CDR1 GTSNPN and CDR2 SVGIG (reference sequence). The CDR3 length is 14 residues. CDR3 amino acids: CAWERDRGGYEQYF. The CDR3 DNA follows: TGTGCCTGGGAACGGGACAGGGGGGGATACGAGCAGTACTTC.

A remark on this clonotype: Germline and junction disagree at one end, which may indicate a read error. The chain uses TRBV4-3 and TRBJ2-3; 8 bases line up with TRBD2. CDR1 and CDR2 from the germline V gene are LGHNA and YSLEER. This CDR3 has 17 amino acids. The CDR3 nucleotides read TGCGCCCGCCGCCAAAGCTCTAGCGGGTTTTACACAGATACGCAGTCTTTT. Residues: CARRQSSSGFYTDTQSF.

This clonotype was recorded many times. V usage is TRBV7-9 and J usage is TRBJ1-6; D is uncertain. Germline V CDR1 and CDR2: SEHNR, FQNEAQ (reference sequence). CDR3 size: 14 residues. This CDR3 reads CATSGEGGSSPLHF. CDR3 coding DNA: TGTGCTACCAGCGGGGAGGGAGGAAGTTCACCCCTCCACTTT.